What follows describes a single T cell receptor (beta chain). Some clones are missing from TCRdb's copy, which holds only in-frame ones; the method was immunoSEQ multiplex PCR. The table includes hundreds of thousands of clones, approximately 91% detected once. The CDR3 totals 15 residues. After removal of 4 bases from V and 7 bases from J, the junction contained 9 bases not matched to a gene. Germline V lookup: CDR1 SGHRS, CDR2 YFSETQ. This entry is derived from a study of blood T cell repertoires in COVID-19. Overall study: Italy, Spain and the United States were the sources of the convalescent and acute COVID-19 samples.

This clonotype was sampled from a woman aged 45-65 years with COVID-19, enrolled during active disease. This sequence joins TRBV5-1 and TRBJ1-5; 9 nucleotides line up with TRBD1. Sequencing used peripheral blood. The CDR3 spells CASSPETGGKQPQHF. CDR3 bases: TGCGCCAGCAGCCCGGAGACAGGGGGAAAGCAGCCCCAGCATTTT.